The sequence of this T cell receptor (beta chain) was determined in a study of T cell clonotyping in hematopoietic cell transplantation. TCRdb's table, derived via immunoSEQ multiplex PCR, lists solely in-frame clones and lacks some. The sample comprises approximately 30,000 clones, 82% of which are singletons, and roughly 1.9% rests with the top ten. Time point defined: recipient sample about 28 days before transplant, after cytoreduction. Losses at the gene ends were 2 bases for V and 4 bases for J; bases not matched to a gene: 10. This CDR3 is 17 amino acids long. Germline V gene lookup returns CDR1 SGHTS and CDR2 YDEGEE. As concerns this clone: Antigen: not known.

The study, taken as a whole, reports: Higher Inverse Simpson Index values in graft donor and pretransplant recipient predicted broader posttransplant TCR diversity. After transplant, recipient diversity fell while pathologically expanded clonotypes grew through day 180.

The chain carries TRBV5-8 and TRBJ1-5; 9 nucleotides match TRBD1. This clonotype was obtained from a man in his forties with acute myeloid leukemia. Some clones in this sample may be carry-over from other donors' samples. Sequencing was performed on peripheral blood mononuclear cells, taken before stem cell transplant. The CDR3 loop reads CASSFISLGTGNQPQHF. As DNA, the CDR3 is TGTGCCAGCAGCTTTATATCGCTAGGGACAGGGAATCAGCCCCAGCATTTT.